Below are 26 T cell receptor beta chains sequenced from a single sample in a study of cytomegalovirus exposure and HLA in healthy donors (dated by TCRdb to the late 2010s). Libraries were built with the immunoSEQ multiplex PCR assay. A mixture of 60 forward primers for TCR Vbeta segments and 13 reverse primers for TCR Jbeta segments was used in the multiplex PCR. Held by TCRdb, this immuneACCESS table contains in-frame sequences only and omits some clones. Under half of the omission traces to an unresolved V gene where checked; the cause of the rest is unknown. The sample data list 150,000 to 200,000 clones, and approximately 80% of these were observed just once. Of the sample, around 0.99% falls within the top ten clones. The sample consisted of PBMCs. The receptors here all came from a woman aged 35 to 49 in good health and CMV-seronegative.

The J gene is TRBJ1-1, the V gene TRBV4-1; D gene uncertain. The CDR3 runs to 13 residues. Germline V gene sequence: CDR1 MGHRA, CDR2 YSYEKL. Trimming removed 3 bases from V and 0 bases from J, with 5 bases in between. This chain's CDR3 is CASSHRVNTEAFF. In DNA, the CDR3 is TGCGCCAGCAGCCATCGGGTGAACACTGAAGCTTTCTTT.

This chain connects TRBV6-1 to TRBJ2-1; maybe TRBD2 (6 bases). Deletions cut 0 bases from V and 5 bases from J, with 8 bases between. This CDR3 contains 14 residues. Germline V gene sequence: CDR1 MNHNS, CDR2 SASEGT. The CDR3 DNA reads as TGTGCCAGCAGTGAAGCGGGAGGACACAATGAGCAGTTCTTC. Amino acid sequence: CASSEAGGHNEQFF.

CDR3 sequence: CASSTGTVRTEAFF. In nucleotides, the CDR3 is TGTGCCAGTAGCACCGGGACAGTCCGCACTGAAGCTTTCTTT. V and J are TRBV19 and TRBJ1-1; 7 bases agree with TRBD1. CDR1 is LNHDA and CDR2 is SQIVND in the germline V gene (reference sequence). This CDR3 is 14 amino acids long. After removal of 6 bases from V and 4 bases from J, the junction contained 8 bases not matched to a gene.

The V gene is TRBV5-1, the J gene TRBJ1-2; TRBD1 might be the D (6 bases). Germline V CDR1 and CDR2: SGHRS, YFSETQ. This CDR3 has 15 residues. V was cut by 0 bases and J by 4 bases, with 13 bases left in between. The DNA of the CDR3 is TGCGCCAGCAGCTTGGTACAGGGCCAACTCTATGGCTACACCTTC. Translated, it gives CASSLVQGQLYGYTF. Variable domain in full (rest from reference TRBV5-1 and TRBJ1-2): KAGVTQTPRYLIKTRGQQVTLSCSPISGHRSVSWYQQTPGQGLQFLFEYFSETQRNKGNFPGRFSGRQFSNSRSEMNVSTLELGDSALYLCASSLVQGQLYGYTFGSGTRLTVV.

The J gene is TRBJ2-4, the V gene TRBV9, with D hard to call. Per germline, CDR1 SGDLS and CDR2 YYNGEE. The length of the CDR3 is 14 residues. V lost 2 bases and J 8 bases, leaving 14 bases between the germline ends. The DNA of the CDR3 is TGTGCCAGCAGCGTCAACACAAGAATGGACATTCAGTACTTC. Protein product: CASSVNTRMDIQYF.

This chain uses TRBV19 with TRBJ2-2, with 9 bases matching TRBD2. Losses at the gene ends were 7 bases for V and 0 bases for J; bases not matched to a gene: 3. The CDR3 has 15 amino acids. Per the germline V gene, CDR1 is LNHDA and CDR2 is SQIVND (reference sequence). The CDR3 loop reads CASTPSGANTGELFF. CDR3 sequence (DNA): TGTGCCAGTACCCCTAGCGGGGCGAACACCGGGGAGCTGTTTTTT.

The V gene is TRBV18, the J gene TRBJ1-2; 7 nucleotides match TRBD1. The CDR3 sequence is 14 residues long. The ends lost 3 bases at V and 4 bases at J; junction bases unmatched: 5. Germline V gene sequence: CDR1 KGHSH, CDR2 LQKENI. The CDR3 DNA sequence: TGTGCCAGCTCACCGGAGGGGGCGGGCTATGGCTACACCTTC. Translating gives CASSPEGAGYGYTF.

This rearrangement joins TRBV19 to TRBJ2-2; TRBD1 is a possible D gene (6 bases). This CDR3 region has 15 residues. Trimming took 3 bases from V and 6 from J, leaving 14 bases between them. CDR1 and CDR2 from the germline V gene are LNHDA and SQIVND (reference sequence). The chain's CDR3 is CASSIFSGAAGELFF. CDR3 nucleotide sequence: TGTGCCAGTAGTATTTTTTCAGGGGCGGCCGGGGAGCTGTTTTTT.

In this sample, this clone turned up a few times. Other DNA sequences in the sample encode the same CDR3. This chain joins TRBV27 and TRBJ1-5; 8 bases align to TRBD1. Germline V lookup: CDR1 MNHEY, CDR2 SMNVEV (reference sequence). J was trimmed by 2 bases and V by 3 bases; bases with no gene match: 0. This CDR3 is 14 amino acids long. The CDR3 bases are TGTGCCAGCAGTTTGGGACAGGGCAATCAGCCCCAGCATTTT. This codes for CASSLGQGNQPQHF.

The chain has TRBV11-1 and TRBJ2-5; 7 nucleotides match TRBD1. J lost 2 bases, V lost 5 bases, and 8 bases had no gene match. The CDR3 is 15 amino acids. Germline CDR1 is SGHAT and CDR2 is FQDESV (reference sequence). CDR3 sequence: CASSPGGGQQETQYF. In DNA, the CDR3 is TGTGCCAGCAGCCCCGGTGGGGGACAGCAAGAGACCCAGTACTTC.

V and J are TRBV11-2 and TRBJ1-6, with D tentatively TRBD1 (6 bases). There are 15 residues in the CDR3. The V end was cut by 5 bases, the J end by 5 bases, with 13 bases between. In germline, CDR1 is SGHAT, CDR2 FQNNGV. This chain's CDR3 is CASSLNRVDNSPLHF. Written as DNA, the CDR3 is TGTGCCAGCAGCCTCAACAGGGTAGATAATTCACCCCTCCACTTT.

This sequence joins TRBV11-2 and TRBJ2-3, with D unclear. The CDR3 length is 16 residues. Germline CDR1 SGHAT, CDR2 FQNNGV. Trimming stripped 4 bases from V and 1 base from J, with 15 bases between. The CDR3 spells CASSSLPRSGTDTQYF. The CDR3, as DNA: TGTGCCAGCAGCTCCCTTCCTCGATCGGGCACAGATACGCAGTATTTT.

The chain employs TRBV9 and TRBJ2-7, with 15 bases lining up with TRBD2. The V gene's germline CDR1 is SGDLS and CDR2 YYNGEE. V trimming: 4 bases; J trimming: 0 bases; junction bases outside the gene matches: 5. This CDR3 is 17 amino acids long. The CDR3 region is CASSPGTSGRSSYEQYV. The CDR3 DNA reads TGTGCCAGCAGCCCCGGGACTAGCGGGAGGAGCTCCTACGAGCAGTACGTC.

The genes are TRBV10-3 and TRBJ2-2; TRBD1 might be the D (5 bases). Germline V gene sequence: CDR1 ENHRY, CDR2 SYGVKD. There are 13 residues in the CDR3. Between the trimmed V and J ends, which lost 4 bases and 6 bases, there was a span of 9 bases. The CDR3: CAISGQNPGELFF. In nucleotides, the CDR3 is TGTGCCATCAGTGGACAGAATCCCGGGGAGCTGTTTTTT.

This rearrangement joins TRBV27 to TRBJ2-3; 9 positions match TRBD1. The CDR3 is 13 amino acids. Per the germline V gene, CDR1 is MNHEY and CDR2 is SMNVEV (reference sequence). V trimming: 5 bases; J trimming: 9 bases; junction bases outside the gene matches: 6. CDR3 sequence reads: CASSPGDRATQYF. The CDR3 DNA is TGTGCCAGCAGTCCGGGGGACAGGGCCACGCAGTATTTT.

V is TRBV7-2 and J is TRBJ2-7; 7 positions match TRBD1. With 4 bases clipped from V and 5 bases from J, the junction kept 8 bases outside the gene matches. Germline CDR1 is SGHTA and CDR2 is FQGNSA. There are 14 residues in the CDR3. The CDR3 DNA is TGTGCCAGCAGCTCAGACAGGGCCTACCACGAGCAGTACTTC. Amino acid sequence: CASSSDRAYHEQYF.

The chain uses TRBV5-1 and TRBJ2-4, with a possible D match to TRBD2 (5 bases). This CDR3 is built from 16 residues. The V end lost 0 bases, the J end lost 3 bases, and 13 bases lay between the germline ends. Germline CDR1 reads SGHRS; CDR2 reads YFSETQ. The CDR3 sequence: CASSLGRDRVKNIQYF. The CDR3 coding sequence is TGCGCCAGCAGCTTGGGACGGGATCGTGTCAAAAACATTCAGTACTTC.

This clone was picked up one time. The genes are TRBV10-3 and TRBJ1-2, with 8 bases fitting TRBD1. This CDR3 has 14 amino acids. CDR1 ENHRY and CDR2 SYGVKD come from the germline V gene. V shed 0 bases and J 4 bases; nucleotides not matched to a gene: 1. CDR3 sequence (DNA): TGTGCCATCAGTGAGTCAGGGACAGGCTATGGCTACACCTTC. It codes for CAISESGTGYGYTF.

The rearrangement joins TRBV7-9 to TRBJ1-3; 7 bases agree with TRBD1. Germline lookup yields CDR1 SEHNR and CDR2 FQNEAQ (reference sequence). Trimming at V came to 2 bases and at J to 4 bases, leaving 8 bases not matched to a gene. This CDR3 contains 16 residues. CDR3 nucleotides: TGTGCCAGCAGCTTATTAGCGCGGACAGGAGGAAACACCATATATTTT. As protein: CASSLLARTGGNTIYF.

The chain has TRBV6-6 and TRBJ1-2, with 10 bases lining up with TRBD1. The trim removed 5 bases at V and 4 bases at J, leaving 7 bases unmatched. The CDR3 loop spans 15 amino acids. CDR1 is MNHNY, CDR2 SVGAGI, per germline (reference sequence). In DNA, the CDR3 is TGTGCCAGCAGTGACCGGGACAGGGGACTCTATGGCTACACCTTC. Its translation is CASSDRDRGLYGYTF.

This clone was detected only a few times. The chain joins TRBV2 to TRBJ2-3; D is possibly TRBD1 (6 bases). Germline CDR1 and CDR2: SNHLY and FYNNEI. The V gene lost 3 bases and the J gene lost 6 bases, with 10 bases spanning the gap. CDR3 size: 13 residues. CDR3 residues: CASSDRGADTQYF. The CDR3, as DNA: TGTGCCAGCAGTGACAGGGGTGCGGATACGCAGTATTTT.

Only one count was recorded for this clone. The chain links TRBV6-6 to TRBJ2-7; 7 nucleotides match TRBD1. CDR3 length: 13 residues. V trimming: 6 bases; J trimming: 6 bases; junction bases outside the gene matches: 8. Germline values: CDR1 MNHNY, CDR2 SVGAGI (reference sequence). The DNA for the CDR3 is TGTGCCAGCAGAGGGGGCTATTCCCTCGAGCAGTACGTC. This sequence encodes CASRGGYSLEQYV.

The chain joins TRBV18 to TRBJ1-1; 7 bases agree with TRBD1. Germline V gene lookup returns CDR1 KGHSH and CDR2 LQKENI. The CDR3 contains 14 residues. The J segment lost 5 bases and the V segment lost 4 bases, leaving 7 bases of the junction unmatched. CDR3 loop: CASSLAQGSTEAFF. The CDR3 DNA sequence: TGTGCCAGCTCACTGGCACAGGGGAGTACTGAAGCTTTCTTT.

The chain has TRBV6-4 and TRBJ2-5; the match to TRBD1 covers 7 bases. This CDR3 has 14 residues. From germline, CDR1 is MRHNA and CDR2 SNTAGT. The trim removed 6 bases at V and 3 bases at J, leaving 7 bases unmatched. CDR3 loop: CASSHPGQKETQYF. CDR3 DNA: TGTGCCAGCAGCCATCCGGGACAGAAAGAGACCCAGTACTTC.

This chain connects TRBV6-5 to TRBJ1-1, with D perhaps matching TRBD1 (6 bases). The CDR3 consists of 13 residues. Germline CDR1 reads MNHEY; CDR2 reads SVGAGI. The ends were cut back, 4 bases at V and 3 bases at J, with 9 bases in the middle. CDR3: CASSSQGYTEAFF. The CDR3 DNA reads as TGTGCCAGCAGTTCACAGGGATACACTGAAGCTTTCTTT.

The chain is built from TRBV19 and TRBJ1-4; perhaps TRBD1 as D (6 bases). The ends were cut back, 9 bases at V and 0 bases at J, with 23 bases in the middle. The CDR3 is made up of 18 amino acids. The germline gives CDR1 LNHDA, CDR2 SQIVND (reference sequence). CDR3 in DNA: TGTGCCAGCGGGGGGGGCCCAATCATCAAGACAACTAATGAAAAACTGTTTTTT. This sequence encodes CASGGGPIIKTTNEKLFF.